These 16 T cell receptor beta chains originate from one sample sequenced in a study of neurological immune-mediated disorders. TCRdb independently ran MiXCR on the 5' RACE reads; one entry per CDR3 protein. Of about 55,000 distinct CDR3 sequences listed, about 4.2% are singletons. Sequenced material: PBMCs. Receptor source: a middle-aged man with multiple sclerosis.

This clonotype has more than one count but fewer than ten. The CDR3 DNA reads as TGCGCCAGCAGCACCTGGACAGGGGCGGAGACCCAGTACTTC. Its translation is CASSTWTGAETQYF. The chain recombines TRBV5-1 with TRBJ2-5, with TRBD1 matching 9 bases. V shed 4 bases and J 5 bases; nucleotides not matched to a gene: 6. Germline values: CDR1 SGHRS, CDR2 YFSETQ. This CDR3 is built from 14 residues.

This clonotype was observed many times. The J gene is TRBJ2-7, the V gene TRBV21-1; TRBD1 was called by the table and not checked on the DNA. TRBV21-1 constitutes a pseudogene. This CDR3 contains 14 residues. The CDR3 spells CASSKEHRGREQYF. In nucleotides, the CDR3 is TGTGCCAGCAGCAAAGAACACAGGGGGAGGGAGCAGTACTTC.

Regarding this clonotype: The junction does not match germline at one end; this may be a read error. Written as DNA, the CDR3 is TGTGCCAGCAGCGCAGGGGGGGAGTATCAGCCCCAGAATTTT. It translates to CASSAGGEYQPQNF. This sequence joins TRBV9 and TRBJ1-5, with 7 bases matching TRBD1. Germline loops: CDR1 SGDLS, CDR2 YYNGEE. The CDR3 is made up of 14 amino acids.

Concerning this clonotype itself: One junction end disagrees with the germline gene, perhaps due to a read error. V usage is TRBV28 and J usage is TRBJ1-5; 8 bases agree with TRBD1. This CDR3 spans 18 amino acids. Germline V CDR1 and CDR2: MDHEN, SYDVKM. CDR3 loop: CASSLPVLRGPFNQPQNF. In DNA form, the CDR3 reads TGTGCCAGCAGTTTACCTGTACTCAGGGGGCCGTTCAATCAGCCCCAGAATTTT.

This clonotype showed up many times. The rearrangement joins TRBV5-5 to TRBJ1-2; no definite D call. Germline-derived CDR1 and CDR2 are SGHKS and YYEKEE (reference sequence). CDR3 length: 15 residues. Trimming left V 0 bases short and J 5 bases short, with 14 bases between. This CDR3 reads CASSLGAYPVYGYTF. The CDR3, as DNA: TGTGCCAGCAGCTTGGGTGCTTACCCCGTATATGGCTACACCTTC. Complete variable domain (other parts from reference TRBV5-5 and TRBJ1-2): DAGVTQSPTHLIKTRGQQVTLRCSPISGHKSVSWYQQVLGQGPQFIFQYYEKEERGRGNFPDRFSARQFPNYSSELNVNALLLGDSALYLCASSLGAYPVYGYTFGSGTRLTVV.

There are many counts of this clonotype. This chain connects TRBV2 to TRBJ1-5, with TRBD1 matching 7 bases. CDR3 length: 14 residues. Trimming removed 6 bases from V and 4 bases from J; junction bases left unmatched: 6. The germline CDR1 and CDR2 sequences are SNHLY and FYNNEI. CDR3 in amino acids: CASSPTGKNQPQHF. The CDR3, as DNA: TGTGCCAGCAGCCCGACAGGGAAAAATCAGCCCCAGCATTTT.

This clonotype has at least ten counts. The chain uses TRBV28 and TRBJ2-3; D unclear. The CDR3 is 14 residues long. V lost 8 bases and J 1 base, leaving 13 bases between the germline ends. Germline assignment: CDR1 MDHEN and CDR2 SYDVKM. The CDR3 bases are TGTGCCAGCGGTAGTAACGGGCGCACAGATACGCAGTATTTT. It yields the protein CASGSNGRTDTQYF.

Many counts were recorded for this clonotype. This chain joins TRBV5-1 and TRBJ2-7; unclear D gene. Trimming took off 4 bases at V and 1 base at J, with 12 bases between the two ends. The CDR3 is 14 residues long. The V gene's germline CDR1 is SGHRS and CDR2 YFSETQ. CDR3 amino acids: CASSPSGGSYEQYF. Written as DNA, the CDR3 is TGCGCCAGCAGCCCCTCGGGCGGTTCCTACGAGCAGTACTTC.

This clonotype was counted ten times or more. The J gene is TRBJ2-5, the V gene TRBV2; possible D gene TRBD2, 6 bases. Trimming removed 3 bases at V and 1 base at J, with 9 bases between. CDR3 length: 14 residues. CDR1 is SNHLY, CDR2 FYNNEI, per germline. This CDR3 reads CASSETRSQETQYF. CDR3 coding DNA: TGTGCCAGCAGTGAGACTAGGTCCCAAGAGACCCAGTACTTC.

There are many counts of this clonotype. The chain uses TRBV10-3 and TRBJ2-7; a weak D match, TRBD1 (5 bases). The germline V gene encodes CDR1 ENHRY and CDR2 SYGVKD. There are 13 residues in the CDR3. The germline V and J ends were trimmed by 3 bases and 2 bases, with 8 bases remaining between them. The CDR3 reads CAISEGVAYEQYF. CDR3 sequence (DNA): TGTGCCATCAGTGAAGGGGTAGCCTACGAGCAGTACTTC.

This clonotype was found many times. The chain couples TRBV11-2 to TRBJ2-3, with 9 bases aligning to TRBD2. The V gene's germline CDR1 is SGHAT and CDR2 FQNNGV. The length of the CDR3 is 16 residues. V trimming: 2 bases; J trimming: 4 bases; junction bases outside the gene matches: 7. The CDR3 DNA is TGTGCCAGCAGCTTATTACGAGCGGGGGGCCCAGATACGCAGTATTTT. This gives the protein CASSLLRAGGPDTQYF. Together with reference TRBV11-2 and TRBJ2-3, the CDR3 gives the full variable domain: EAGVAQSPRYKIIEKRQSVAFWCNPISGHATLYWYQQILGQGPKLLIQFQNNGVVDDSQLPKDRFSAERLKGVDSTLKIQPAKLEDSAVYLCASSLLRAGGPDTQYFGPGTRLTVL.

In its sample, this clonotype was seen once. A much larger clone lies one base from this, so it may be a read error. The CDR3 spells CANRQDNYNEQFF. CDR3 bases: TGTGCCAACCGACAGGACAACTACAATGAGCAGTTCTTC. The chain combines TRBV15 with TRBJ2-1, with D possibly matching TRBD1 (6 bases). This CDR3 is 13 amino acids long. The V end lost 10 bases, the J end lost 3 bases, and 13 bases lay between the germline ends. The germline gives CDR1 LNHNV, CDR2 YYDKDF (reference sequence). Full variable domain (rest looked up from reference TRBV15 and TRBJ2-1): DAMVIQNPRYQVTQFGKPVTLSCSQTLNHNVMYWYQQKSSQAPKLLFHYYDKDFNNEADTPDNFQSRRPNTSFCFLDIRSPGLGDTAMYLCANRQDNYNEQFFGPGTRLTVL.

This clonotype was counted ten times or more. V gene TRBV4-1 combines with J gene TRBJ2-2; 8 nucleotides align to TRBD1. The CDR3 is made up of 17 amino acids. Unmatched junction bases numbered 9, after V lost 3 bases and J lost 3 bases. The germline V gene has CDR1 MGHRA and CDR2 YSYEKL. This chain's CDR3 is CASSHAPDREDTGELFF. CDR3 DNA: TGCGCCAGCAGCCATGCCCCGGACAGGGAGGACACCGGGGAGCTGTTTTTT.

This clonotype has ten or more counts. This chain uses TRBV5-1 with TRBJ2-7; a possible D gene is TRBD2 (5 bases). The length of the CDR3 is 13 residues. Trimming stripped 4 bases from V and 6 bases from J, with 14 bases between. The V gene's germline CDR1 is SGHRS and CDR2 YFSETQ. CDR3 nucleotide sequence: TGCGCCAGCAGCCCCGGACTGGGTACCGAGCAGTACTTC. Its translation is CASSPGLGTEQYF.

This clonotype was detected ten times or more. This chain links TRBV20-1 with TRBJ1-5, with D uncertain. This CDR3 comprises 20 residues. Deletions cut 4 bases from V and 0 bases from J, with 28 bases between. Germline values: CDR1 DFQATT, CDR2 SNEGSKA (reference sequence). CDR3 region: CSAKAVERALFTYSNQPQHF. As DNA, the CDR3 is TGCAGTGCTAAGGCTGTCGAGAGGGCCCTATTCACCTATAGCAATCAGCCCCAGCATTTT.

The table lists this clonotype with many counts. V gene TRBV5-5 combines with J gene TRBJ2-1; no firm D call. CDR3 length: 14 amino acids. V shed 4 bases and J shed 7 bases, with 15 bases lying between them. Germline CDR1 and CDR2: SGHKS and YYEKEE (reference sequence). CDR3 sequence reads: CASSPPDEKNEQFF. The CDR3 nucleotides are TGTGCCAGCAGCCCTCCCGATGAGAAGAATGAGCAGTTCTTC.